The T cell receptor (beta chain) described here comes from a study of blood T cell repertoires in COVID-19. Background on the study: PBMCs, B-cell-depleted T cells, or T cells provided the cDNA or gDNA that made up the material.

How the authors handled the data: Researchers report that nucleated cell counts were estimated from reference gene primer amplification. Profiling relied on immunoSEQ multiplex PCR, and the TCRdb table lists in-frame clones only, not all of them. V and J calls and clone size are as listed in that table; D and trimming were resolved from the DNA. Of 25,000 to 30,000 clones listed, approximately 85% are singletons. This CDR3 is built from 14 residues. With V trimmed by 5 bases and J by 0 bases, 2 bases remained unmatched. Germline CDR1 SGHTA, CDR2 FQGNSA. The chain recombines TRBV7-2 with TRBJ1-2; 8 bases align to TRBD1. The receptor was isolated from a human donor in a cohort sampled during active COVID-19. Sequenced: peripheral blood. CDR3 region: CASSVDRANYGYTF. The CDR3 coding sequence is TGTGCCAGCAGCGTGGACAGGGCTAACTATGGCTACACCTTC.